Sequencing of this T cell receptor beta chain was carried out in a study of blood T cell repertoires in COVID-19. Study-level background: Sample material is recorded as cDNA or gDNA derived from T cells, B-cell-depleted T cells, or PBMCs.

V was pared by 7 bases and J by 1 base, with 11 bases between. CDR3 length: 14 amino acids. In germline, CDR1 is MGHDK, CDR2 SYGVNS. Original handling: By means of reference gene primer amplification, nucleated cell counts were estimated. Produced via immunoSEQ multiplex PCR; TCRdb's table is partial and in-frame only. The V and J calls and clone size come from that table; D and trimming were worked out from the DNA. The sample holds 61,000 or so clones, 70% to 85% seen once. The source material was peripheral blood. This sequence was found in a woman in her 70s with acute or convalescent COVID-19. The chain couples TRBV25-1 to TRBJ1-3; possibly TRBD1 for D (5 bases). The CDR3 loop reads CASTSGISGNTIYF. DNA of the CDR3: TGTGCCAGCACCTCAGGGATTTCTGGAAACACCATATATTTT.